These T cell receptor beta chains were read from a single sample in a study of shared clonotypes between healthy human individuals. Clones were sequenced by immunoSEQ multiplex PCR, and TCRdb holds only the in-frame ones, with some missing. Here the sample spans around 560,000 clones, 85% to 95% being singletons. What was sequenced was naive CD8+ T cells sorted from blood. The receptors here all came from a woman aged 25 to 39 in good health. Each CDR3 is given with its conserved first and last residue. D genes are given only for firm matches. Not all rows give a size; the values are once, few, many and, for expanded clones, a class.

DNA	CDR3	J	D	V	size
TGTGCCAGCAGCTTAGCGGCGGGAGGGCCGCATGAGCAGTACTTC	CASSLAAGGPHEQYF	TRBJ2-7	TRBD2	TRBV13	NA
TGTGCCAGCGCACCCCGAGTGGAGCGGTCCCTCGAGCAGTACTTC	CASAPRVERSLEQYF	TRBJ2-7	NA	TRBV4-2	NA
TGTGCCAGCAGGTTCGGGACCTACGAGCAGTACTTC	CASRFGTYEQYF	TRBJ2-7	NA	TRBV5-4	NA
TGTGCCAGCAGCACGGACGGTGACTACGAGCAGTACTTC	CASSTDGDYEQYF	TRBJ2-7	NA	TRBV5-4	NA
TGTGCCAGCAGCTTGGCGGCAGCCGGGGAGCTGTTTTTT	CASSLAAAGELFF	TRBJ2-2	NA	TRBV5-4	NA
TGTGCCAGTAGTATCGGGGCCTTCGACTATGGCTACACCTTC	CASSIGAFDYGYTF	TRBJ1-2	NA	TRBV19	NA
TGTGCCAGCAGCTCGATGGTCGGAGAAGCTTTCTTT	CASSSMVGEAFF	TRBJ1-1	NA	TRBV5-6	NA
TGTGCCAGCAGTCCAAATGCGAACGAGCAGTACTTC	CASSPNANEQYF	TRBJ2-7	NA	TRBV27	NA
TGTGCCAGCAGCTTGGACGGGCCCCACGAGCAGTACTTC	CASSLDGPHEQYF	TRBJ2-7	NA	TRBV5-4	NA
TGTGCCAGCAGCTTTTCAGGGGGCCAGACTGAAGCTTTCTTT	CASSFSGGQTEAFF	TRBJ1-1	TRBD1	TRBV11-1	once
TGTGCCAGCACCCCCGGAGGAGGGGCTTCACATGGCTACACCTTC	CASTPGGGASHGYTF	TRBJ1-2	NA	TRBV2	NA
TGTGCCGTCCGGGACAGCAGCTCCTACGAGCAGTACTTC	CAVRDSSSYEQYF	TRBJ2-7	TRBD1	TRBV30	NA
TGTGCCAGCAGTTACACGGGGGCTCCCGGGGAGCTGTTTTTT	CASSYTGAPGELFF	TRBJ2-2	NA	TRBV6-5	NA